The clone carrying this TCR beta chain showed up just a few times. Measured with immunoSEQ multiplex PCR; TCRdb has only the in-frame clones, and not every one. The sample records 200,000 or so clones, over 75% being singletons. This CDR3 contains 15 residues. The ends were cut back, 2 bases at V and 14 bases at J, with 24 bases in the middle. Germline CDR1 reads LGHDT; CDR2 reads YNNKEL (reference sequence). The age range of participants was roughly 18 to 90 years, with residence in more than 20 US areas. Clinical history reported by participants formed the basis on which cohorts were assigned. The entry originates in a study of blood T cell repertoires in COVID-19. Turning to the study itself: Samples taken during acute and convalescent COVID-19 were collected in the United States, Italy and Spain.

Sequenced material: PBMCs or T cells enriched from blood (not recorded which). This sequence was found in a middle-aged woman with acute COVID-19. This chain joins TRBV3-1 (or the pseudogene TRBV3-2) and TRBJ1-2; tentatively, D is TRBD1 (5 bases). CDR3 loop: CASSQRLLYPTGGTF. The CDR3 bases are TGTGCCAGCAGCCAAAGGCTCCTTTATCCGACCGGGGGGACCTTC.